Presented here are 28 T cell receptor beta chains from one specimen sequenced in a study of T cells in Graves' hyperthyroidism and ophthalmopathy. TCR beta CDR3 region amplification was performed from RNA transcripts. The study used the HTBI primer set for a first-round RT-PCR of the TCR CDR3. TCRdb fed the multiplex PCR reads into MiXCR, producing one record per CDR3 protein. The data show some 700,000 distinct CDR3 sequences, about 18% seen once. The sample was blood. The receptors stem from a man over 45 with Graves' hyperthyroidism.

The rearrangement joins TRBV10-1 to TRBJ2-5, with D unresolved. V gave up 3 bases and J gave up 5 bases, with 13 bases separating them. The germline CDR1 and CDR2 sequences are WNHNN and SYGVQD (reference sequence). The CDR3 loop spans 14 amino acids. This CDR3 reads CASSDGVVAETQYF. CDR3 bases: TGCGCCAGCAGTGATGGCGTGGTGGCCGAGACCCAGTACTTC.

The chain couples TRBV7-2 to TRBJ2-1, with TRBD2 identical over 12 bases. The germline V gene has CDR1 SGHTA and CDR2 FQGNSA. The CDR3 has 14 amino acids. The junction had 5 bases not matched to a gene; V was cut back by 10 bases and J by 4 bases. The DNA of the CDR3 is TGTGCCACCGGGGGACTAGCGGGTTACAATGAGCAGTTCTTC. Its protein product is CATGGLAGYNEQFF.

This chain joins TRBV3-1 and TRBJ1-1; no clear D gene. CDR3 length equals 16 residues. V was cut by 1 base and J by 1 base, with 13 bases left in between. Germline lookup yields CDR1 LGHDT and CDR2 YNNKEL (reference sequence). In nucleotides, the CDR3 is TGTGCCAGCAGCCAAGGGGAAGATCAGGAGAACACTGAAGCTTTCTTT. It encodes CASSQGEDQENTEAFF.

As to this clonotype: This may arise from a read error, as a much more abundant clone is one base away. This chain connects TRBV30 to TRBJ1-3; D gene uncertain. This CDR3 comprises 12 residues. Looked up from germline, CDR1 is GTSNPN and CDR2 is SVGIG (reference sequence). As DNA, the CDR3 is TGTGCCTGGAGCGGGATAGGTGTCGCCATGTATTTT. This translates into CAWSGIGVAMYF.

This clonotype was counted at least ten times. The chain links TRBV2 to TRBJ2-3; 13 bases match TRBD2. CDR3 length: 16 residues. CDR1 is SNHLY, CDR2 FYNNEI, per germline. After removal of 6 bases from V and 0 bases from J, the junction contained 3 bases not matched to a gene. The CDR3 loop is CASREGLAGSTDTQYF. The CDR3 DNA reads TGTGCCAGCAGGGAGGGACTAGCGGGGAGCACAGATACGCAGTATTTT.

This clonotype was counted ten times or more. This chain links TRBV7-8 with TRBJ2-7; possibly TRBD2 for D (5 bases). Germline V gene data show CDR1 as SGHVS and CDR2 as FQNEAQ. The CDR3 is made up of 14 amino acids. Trimming stripped 0 bases from V and 1 base from J, with 7 bases between. The CDR3 spells CASSLARDSYEQYF. In nucleotides, the CDR3 is TGTGCCAGCAGCTTAGCGAGGGATTCCTACGAGCAGTACTTC.

At least ten counts were recorded for this clonotype. V and J are TRBV19 and TRBJ1-1; TRBD1 agrees at 9 bases. Germline V gene data show CDR1 as LNHDA and CDR2 as SQIVND (reference sequence). V dropped 6 bases and J dropped 2; count of bases not matched to a gene: 7. The CDR3 runs to 15 residues. Here the CDR3 reads CASSEPGQGNTEAFF. CDR3 nucleotides: TGTGCCAGTAGCGAACCGGGACAGGGTAACACTGAAGCTTTCTTT.

This clonotype was seen at least ten times. The rearrangement uses TRBV28 and TRBJ1-2; TRBD1 might be the D (5 bases). The germline gives CDR1 MDHEN, CDR2 SYDVKM. This CDR3 is 14 amino acids long. The V gene lost 0 bases and the J gene lost 6 bases, with 11 bases spanning the gap. CDR3 protein: CASSLWGEVDGYTF. For the CDR3, the DNA is TGTGCCAGCAGTTTATGGGGGGAAGTCGATGGCTACACCTTC.

The sample holds many counts of this clonotype. This chain joins TRBV20-1 and TRBJ2-7, with D possibly TRBD2 on 5 matching bases. This CDR3 has 14 amino acids. Germline CDR1 is DFQATT and CDR2 is SNEGSKA (reference sequence). The V gene lost 1 base and the J gene lost 7 bases, with 17 bases spanning the gap. The DNA of the CDR3 is TGCAGTGCTAGAGTGTACGACCTTACGGGGGAGCAGTACTTC. Amino acid sequence: CSARVYDLTGEQYF.

The gene calls are TRBV10-2 and TRBJ1-3; D remains unclear. Germline loops: CDR1 WSHSY, CDR2 SAAADI. The CDR3 is 17 residues long. Trimming took 0 bases from V and 0 from J, leaving 12 bases between them. The chain's CDR3 is CASSESMGRSSGNTIYF. Here the CDR3 DNA reads TGCGCCAGCAGTGAGTCGATGGGCAGGAGCTCTGGAAACACCATATATTTT.

This clonotype was counted at least ten times. The chain is built from TRBV11-2 and TRBJ2-1, with D perhaps given as TRBD1 or TRBD2 (5 bases each). Germline V gives CDR1 SGHAT, CDR2 FQNNGV. Trimming pared 8 bases from V and 0 bases from J, leaving 8 bases between. This CDR3 spans 13 amino acids. The CDR3 is CASGTYSYNEQFF. As DNA, the CDR3 is TGTGCCAGCGGGACCTACTCCTACAATGAGCAGTTCTTC.

This clonotype was seen a handful of times. The chain recombines TRBV29-1 with TRBJ2-7, with TRBD1 identical over 7 bases. With V trimmed by 5 bases and J by 3 bases, 4 bases remained unmatched. The CDR3 runs 12 residues. Germline V lookup: CDR1 SQVTM, CDR2 ANQGSEA. Here the CDR3 reads CSVRGQGYEQYF. The DNA of the CDR3 is TGCAGCGTTAGGGGGCAGGGCTACGAGCAGTACTTC.

This clonotype was counted at least ten times. This chain joins TRBV2 and TRBJ1-2, with 11 bases fitting TRBD1. The CDR3 is made up of 12 amino acids. Germline V CDR1 and CDR2: SNHLY, FYNNEI. V was clipped by 7 bases and J by 7 bases; unmatched bases: 2. DNA of the CDR3: TGTGCCAGCACCGGGACAGGGGGTGGCTACACCTTC. Translated, it gives CASTGTGGGYTF.

This clonotype was detected many times. The chain uses TRBV11-3 and TRBJ2-5; either TRBD1 or TRBD2 may supply D (5 bases each). The CDR3 loop spans 15 amino acids. Germline V gene data show CDR1 as SGHNT and CDR2 as YENEEA. V lost 0 bases, J lost 5 bases, and 13 bases lay in between. CDR3 loop: CASSLDGTPGETQYF. The CDR3 region has the DNA TGTGCCAGCAGCTTAGACGGGACGCCAGGGGAGACCCAGTACTTC.

Notes on this clonotype: One end of the junction varies from germline; a read error may be responsible. This rearrangement joins TRBV27 to TRBJ2-7; the D is unclear. CDR1 MNHEY and CDR2 SMNVEV come from the germline V gene (reference sequence). The length of the CDR3 is 15 residues. The CDR3 reads CASSLSQVSSYEQHF. CDR3 coding DNA: TGTGCCAGCAGTTTATCTCAGGTGTCCTCCTACGAGCAGCACTTC.

This sequence joins TRBV6-6 and TRBJ2-3; D possibly corresponds to TRBD2 (6 bases). Germline V gene lookup returns CDR1 MNHNY and CDR2 SVGAGI (reference sequence). Trimming shortened V by 2 bases and J by 4 bases, and 10 bases separated the two germline ends. CDR3 length: 14 residues. The DNA for the CDR3 is TGTGCCAGCAGTTACGGCGGAGGGGCAGATACGCAGTATTTT. Translating gives CASSYGGGADTQYF.

V is TRBV29-1 and J is TRBJ2-3, with 9 bases matching TRBD1. This CDR3 has 13 residues. Germline V gives CDR1 SQVTM, CDR2 ANQGSEA. V trimming: 7 bases; J trimming: 7 bases; junction bases outside the gene matches: 9. The DNA for the CDR3 is TGCAGCGCCCGAGGACAGGGGATAAATACGCAGTATTTT. Translating gives CSARGQGINTQYF.

This clonotype has a count of ten or more. The chain recombines TRBV3-1 with TRBJ1-1; D uncertain. Trimming cost V 4 bases and J 0 bases, with 12 bases left between them. The CDR3 contains 15 residues. CDR1 is LGHDT and CDR2 is YNNKEL in the germline V gene (reference sequence). The DNA for the CDR3 is TGTGCCAGCAGCCCTAGGTTTAGTGTGAACACTGAAGCTTTCTTT. Translation: CASSPRFSVNTEAFF.

This clonotype was seen a handful of times. The chain is built from TRBV7-9 and TRBJ1-1; D gene uncertain. CDR1 is SEHNR, CDR2 FQNEAQ, per germline (reference sequence). The V end lost 5 bases, the J end lost 7 bases, and 11 bases lay between the germline ends. The CDR3 covers 12 residues. This CDR3 reads CASSLHILEAFF. The CDR3 coding sequence is TGTGCCAGCAGCCTACACATACTTGAAGCTTTCTTT.

Many counts were recorded for this clonotype. The chain is built from TRBV28 and TRBJ1-5; no clear D. Germline values: CDR1 MDHEN, CDR2 SYDVKM. The CDR3 has 12 amino acids. V gave up 4 bases and J gave up 4 bases, with 5 bases separating them. CDR3 sequence: CASSSPNQPQHF. DNA of the CDR3: TGTGCCAGCAGTTCCCCGAATCAGCCCCAGCATTTT.

Comments on this clonotype: An end of the junction does not agree with germline; a read error may underlie this. The chain uses TRBV4-3 and TRBJ2-7; 7 bases line up with TRBD1. Per germline, CDR1 LGHNA and CDR2 YSLEER. The CDR3 has 16 residues. The DNA of the CDR3 is TGCGCCAGCAGCCACTTAACAGGGGACGGCTCCTTCGAGCAGTACTTC. It is translated as CASSHLTGDGSFEQYF.

This clonotype was seen at least ten times. The rearrangement links TRBV11-2 to TRBJ1-2; D is unclear. Germline V gene sequence: CDR1 SGHAT, CDR2 FQNNGV. The ends were cut back, 1 base at V and 6 bases at J, with 9 bases in the middle. The CDR3 is 13 amino acids. CDR3 amino acids: CASSLGNGDGYTF. CDR3 coding DNA: TGTGCCAGCAGCTTAGGGAACGGGGATGGCTACACCTTC.

This clonotype was recorded many times. This chain links TRBV7-2 with TRBJ2-1; tentatively, D is TRBD2 (5 bases). This CDR3 is built from 14 residues. Between the trimmed V and J ends, which lost 3 bases and 2 bases, there was a span of 8 bases. Germline V lookup: CDR1 SGHTA, CDR2 FQGNSA. The CDR3 nucleotides are TGTGCCAGCAGCTTTTCCGGGACCTACAATGAGCAGTTCTTC. This gives the protein CASSFSGTYNEQFF.

This clonotype was detected ten times or more. The J gene is TRBJ1-6, the V gene TRBV2; D is uncertain. Trimming removed 4 bases from V and 7 bases from J, with 8 bases in between. This CDR3 contains 13 residues. Germline V lookup: CDR1 SNHLY, CDR2 FYNNEI. CDR3 loop: CASSGSPNSPLHF. In nucleotides, the CDR3 is TGTGCCAGCAGTGGATCCCCGAATTCACCCCTCCACTTT.

This clonotype occurred a few times. V and J are TRBV7-9 and TRBJ1-1; D might be TRBD1 (5 bases). V was clipped by 4 bases and J by 5 bases, with 11 bases between them. Per the germline V gene, CDR1 is SEHNR and CDR2 is FQNEAQ (reference sequence). The CDR3 covers 13 residues. For the CDR3, the DNA is TGTGCCAGCAGCTATAAGACAGTAACTGAAGCTTTCTTT. It translates to CASSYKTVTEAFF.

This clonotype came up a few times. This rearrangement joins TRBV7-2 to TRBJ2-5, with a weak D call TRBD2 (6 bases). This CDR3 has 14 amino acids. Trimming removed 5 bases from V and 3 bases from J, with 13 bases in between. Germline values: CDR1 SGHTA, CDR2 FQGNSA. CDR3 in DNA: TGTGCCAGCAGCACGGGAGCTACAAAAGAGACCCAGTACTTC. It specifies CASSTGATKETQYF. The full variable domain, with the rest looked up from reference TRBV7-2 and TRBJ2-5, is GAGVSQSPSNKVTEKGKDVELRCDPISGHTALYWYRQSLGQGLEFLIYFQGNSAPDKSGLPSDRFSAERTGGSVSTLTIQRTQQEDSAVYLCASSTGATKETQYFGPGTRLLVL.

The CDR3 sequence: CASSHGRNSYEQYF. In DNA, the CDR3 is TGCGCCAGCAGCCACGGACGGAACTCCTACGAGCAGTACTTC. This chain links TRBV4-3 with TRBJ2-7; D call uncertain. Trimming removed 3 bases at V and 0 bases at J, with 9 bases between. The CDR3 consists of 14 residues. Germline values: CDR1 LGHNA, CDR2 YSLEER.

The CDR3 region has the DNA TGTGCCAGCAAAGCGGGAGGGAGAGGCTCCTACAATGAGCAGTTCTTC. It encodes CASKAGGRGSYNEQFF. The chain has TRBV5-4 and TRBJ2-1; TRBD2 matches at 10 bases. The V gene's germline CDR1 is SGHNT and CDR2 YYREEE (reference sequence). CDR3 length: 16 residues. J gave up 0 bases and V 6 bases, and 6 bases lay outside the gene matches.